The clone carrying this TCR beta chain has only a few counts. As yet, its antigen is unknown. TCRdb processed the 5' RACE reads anew with MiXCR; each CDR3 protein has one entry. Among roughly 240,000 distinct CDR3 sequences listed, 5.5% to 7% were seen once. Only healthy Caucasians were enrolled as donors. CDR3 length equals 13 residues. V dropped 0 bases and J dropped 7 bases, with 9 bases sitting between them. Germline V gene data show CDR1 as LNHNV and CDR2 as YYDKDF (reference sequence). The sample comes from a study of identical twins. Study observations and caveats: There was an excess of low generation probability in the out-of-frame alpha sequences that twins shared. The study found that models underestimated out-of-frame TCR alpha sharing in monozygotic twins.

The sample was also linked to a second study, of yellow fever vaccine responses in identical twins.

The genes are TRBV15 and TRBJ1-1; unclear D gene. Sequencing was done on a sample of memory (CD45RO+) T cells sorted from blood. The receptor comes from a woman in her late teens or twenties in good health. The CDR3 DNA is TGTGCCACCAGCAGAGATCAGCCGCGTGAAGCTTTCTTT. This gives the protein CATSRDQPREAFF.